This is a list of T cell receptor beta chains from one sample in a study of OX40 agonist ivuxolimab in advanced cancers. Repertoires were generated with immunoSEQ multiplex PCR, while TCRdb's copy carries only in-frame clones and drops some. The table has 90,000 to 100,000 clones, 89% seen once; the top ten hold around 0.34%. Material: CD4+ or CD8+ T cells sorted from blood, obtained in a trial of the OX40 agonist ivuxolimab. The origin of the receptors is an adult with an advanced solid tumor such as melanoma, head and neck, liver or kidney cancer. CDR3s include the opening cysteine and the closing phenylalanine or tryptophan. The D gene is left open where the match is weak. A row's size may be missing; if present it is once, few, many or a size class.

TRBJ2-7 | TRBV9 | . | . | CASSVGASSDEQYF | TGTGCCAGCAGCGTAGGGGCAAGTAGCGACGAGCAGTACTTC
TRBJ2-7 | TRBV7-8 | . | . | CASSLRVAAVYEQYF | TGTGCCAGCAGCTTGCGAGTGGCGGCTGTGTACGAGCAGTACTTC
TRBJ2-2 | TRBV25-1 | . | . | CASRTGAGELFF | TGTGCCAGCCGTACGGGGGCCGGGGAGCTGTTTTTT
TRBJ2-2 | TRBV28 | . | . | CASSGRLRGELFF | TGTGCCAGCAGTGGCCGTCTTCGAGGGGAGCTGTTTTTT
TRBJ2-5 | TRBV5-8 | . | . | CASSSPYDIRQQETQYF | TGTGCCAGCAGCTCTCCGTACGATATACGACAGCAAGAGACCCAGTACTTC
TRBJ1-5 | TRBV19 | TRBD1 | . | CASGTGFQPQHF | TGTGCCAGTGGGACAGGGTTTCAGCCCCAGCATTTT
TRBJ1-5 | TRBV10-1 | TRBD1 | . | CASTPRTGENYSNQPQHF | TGCGCCAGCACTCCCCGGACAGGGGAGAACTATAGCAATCAGCCCCAGCATTTT
TRBJ2-7 | TRBV18 | . | . | CASSPWNREVHEQYF | TGTGCCAGCTCACCATGGAACAGGGAGGTTCACGAGCAGTACTTC
TRBJ2-5 | TRBV5-6 | TRBD2 | . | CASFPLGGGPQETQYF | TGTGCCAGCTTCCCCCTTGGGGGGGGACCCCAAGAGACCCAGTACTTC
TRBJ1-1 | TRBV19 | TRBD1 | . | CASSHRGSVGTEAFF | TGTGCCAGTAGTCACAGGGGATCAGTTGGCACTGAAGCTTTCTTT
TRBJ2-7 | TRBV28 | . | . | CASSLQLEGKFEQYF | TGTGCCAGCAGTTTACAACTAGAGGGAAAATTCGAGCAGTACTTC
TRBJ2-2 | TRBV4-3 | . | . | CASSQASHRDANTGELFF | TGCGCCAGCAGCCAAGCCTCCCACAGGGACGCGAACACCGGGGAGCTGTTTTTT
TRBJ2-1 | TRBV4-3 | TRBD2 | . | CASSQDTVVTSPDWGNEQFF | TGCGCCAGCAGCCAAGATACAGTGGTGACTAGCCCTGACTGGGGGAATGAGCAGTTCTTC
TRBJ1-3 | TRBV6-5 | . | . | CAADQSSGNTIYF | TGTGCCGCCGATCAGAGCTCTGGAAACACCATATATTTT
TRBJ2-3 | TRBV7-3 | . | once | CASSSRGPRTADTQYF | TGTGCCAGCAGCTCTAGGGGACCTCGTACCGCAGATACGCAGTATTTT
TRBJ2-2 | TRBV9 | TRBD1 | . | CASSAFPRQGKLFF | TGTGCCAGCAGCGCCTTTCCTCGACAGGGGAAGCTGTTTTTT
TRBJ2-5 | TRBV27 | TRBD2 | . | CASSRSLAGAKETQYF | TGTGCCAGCAGCCGATCACTAGCGGGGGCCAAAGAGACCCAGTACTTC
TRBJ2-3 | TRBV7-3 | TRBD2 | . | CASSPRTLAGGTADTQYF | TGTGCCAGCAGCCCACGAACCCTGGCGGGGGGGACTGCAGATACGCAGTATTTT
TRBJ2-5 | TRBV19 | . | . | CASSIRRDQETQYF | TGTGCCAGTAGTATTAGGAGGGACCAAGAGACCCAGTACTTC
TRBJ1-1 | TRBV6-1 | TRBD1 | . | CAIRQGVANTEAFF | TGTGCCATAAGACAGGGGGTTGCGAACACTGAAGCTTTCTTT
TRBJ2-1 | TRBV7-6 | . | . | CASSLAGVQNEQFF | TGTGCCAGCAGCTTAGCGGGAGTTCAAAATGAGCAGTTCTTC
TRBJ2-1 | TRBV28 | TRBD2 | . | CASSSPSGLYNEQFF | TGTGCCAGCAGTTCCCCTAGCGGCTTGTACAATGAGCAGTTCTTC
TRBJ1-1 | TRBV7-3 | . | . | CASSLSGANTEAFF | TGTGCCAGCAGCTTATCAGGAGCGAACACTGAAGCTTTCTTT
TRBJ1-2 | TRBV11-2 | TRBD1 | . | CASSLDGTDNYGYTF | TGTGCCAGCAGCTTAGATGGGACAGACAACTATGGCTACACCTTC
TRBJ1-2 | TRBV5-4 | . | . | CASSLGTYFSFSNYGYTF | TGTGCCAGCAGCTTAGGAACCTACTTCTCGTTCTCTAACTATGGCTACACCTTC
TRBJ1-1 | TRBV6-5 | . | . | CASFGTEAFF | TGTGCCAGCTTTGGGACTGAAGCTTTCTTT
TRBJ2-3 | TRBV18 | TRBD1 | . | CASSPTGSTDTQYF | TGTGCCAGCTCACCGACAGGGAGCACAGATACGCAGTATTTT
TRBJ2-7 | TRBV30 | . | . | CAWSAARRIGDYEQYF | TGTGCCTGGAGCGCTGCCCGACGGATAGGGGACTACGAGCAGTACTTC
TRBJ1-4 | TRBV5-1 | . | once | CASSLGPGNEKLFF | TGCGCCAGCAGCTTGGGCCCTGGTAATGAAAAACTGTTTTTT
TRBJ2-1 | TRBV18 | . | few | CASSPRAPSHSYNEQFF | TGTGCCAGCTCACCACGGGCGCCCTCGCACTCTTACAATGAGCAGTTCTTC
TRBJ2-3 | TRBV5-6 | TRBD2 | . | CASSLVTSGKTDTQYF | TGTGCCAGCAGCTTGGTGACTAGCGGGAAAACAGATACGCAGTATTTT
TRBJ1-1 | TRBV4-3 | . | . | CASSQRKNTEAFF | TGCGCCAGCAGCCAACGAAAGAACACTGAAGCTTTCTTT
TRBJ1-5 | TRBV7-2 | . | . | CASSLDLMGPQHF | TGTGCCAGCAGCTTGGATCTAATGGGGCCCCAGCATTTT
TRBJ1-1 | TRBV19 | TRBD1 | . | CASVNRGEYTEAFF | TGTGCCAGTGTTAACAGGGGAGAATACACTGAAGCTTTCTTT
TRBJ2-4 | TRBV19 | . | . | CASSIDLLGVAKNIQYF | TGTGCCAGTAGTATAGATCTGCTGGGGGTAGCCAAAAACATTCAGTACTTC
TRBJ2-5 | TRBV9 | TRBD1 | . | CASSLDRGPGTQYF | TGTGCCAGCAGCTTGGACAGGGGGCCAGGGACCCAGTACTTC
TRBJ2-5 | TRBV4-3 | TRBD2 | once | CASSQDLTSGSRGQETQYF | TGCGCCAGCAGCCAAGATTTAACTAGCGGGAGCCGTGGGCAAGAGACCCAGTACTTC
TRBJ1-1 | TRBV29-1 | TRBD1 | . | CSVGRGGRGTEAFF | TGCAGCGTTGGGAGAGGGGGCCGGGGTACTGAAGCTTTCTTT
TRBJ2-5 | TRBV6-8 | TRBD2 | . | CASLIAGPAAEHF | TGTGCCAGCCTCATAGCGGGCCCCGCCGCGGAGCACTTC
TRBJ1-5 | TRBV18 | . | . | CASSQTSQAEGQPQHF | TGTGCCAGCTCGCAAACGAGCCAGGCCGAGGGGCAGCCCCAGCATTTT
TRBJ2-1 | TRBV19 | . | . | CASSIGGEPGNEQFF | TGTGCCAGTAGTATAGGCGGGGAACCGGGCAATGAGCAGTTCTTC
TRBJ2-3 | TRBV7-9 | . | once | CASSLAGLVSDTQYF | TGTGCCAGCAGCTTAGCGGGGTTGGTTTCAGATACGCAGTATTTT
TRBJ2-7 | TRBV7-3 | . | . | CASSLTYNYEQYF | TGTGCCAGCAGCTTAACGTATAACTACGAGCAGTACTTC
TRBJ2-3 | TRBV15 | . | . | CATSLLDSTDTQYF | TGTGCCACCAGCTTGCTGGATAGCACAGATACGCAGTATTTT
TRBJ1-1 | TRBV6-1 | TRBD1 | . | CATLGQGASEAFF | TGTGCCACCCTGGGACAGGGGGCTTCTGAAGCTTTCTTT
TRBJ2-5 | TRBV5-1 | TRBD2 | . | CASTQAGGEETQYF | TGCGCCAGCACCCAAGCGGGGGGGGAAGAGACCCAGTACTTC
TRBJ1-5 | TRBV25-1 | . | . | CASSEFETGDQPQHF | TGTGCCAGCAGTGAATTTGAGACAGGAGATCAGCCCCAGCATTTT
TRBJ1-5 | TRBV18 | . | . | CASSPGQNQPQHF | TGTGCCAGCTCACCAGGGCAAAATCAGCCCCAGCATTTT
TRBJ1-2 | TRBV15 | . | . | CATSRASANYGYTF | TGTGCCACCAGCAGGGCCTCAGCGAACTATGGCTACACCTTC
TRBJ2-1 | TRBV2 | . | . | CASSEEAGGGAYEQFF | TGTGCCAGCAGTGAAGAAGCGGGTGGGGGGGCCTATGAGCAGTTCTTC